This T cell receptor (beta chain) was recorded in a study of T cells in localized non-small cell lung cancer. The study, taken as a whole, reports: Heterogeneity is still possible, as just one tumor region was sequenced.

Notes on this clone: Its specificity is not known.

Sequenced by immunoSEQ multiplex PCR; TCRdb stores in-frame clones only, minus some. The table includes around 30,000 clones, 91% detected once. V lost 8 bases to trimming and J lost 6 bases; unmatched junction nucleotides: 15. The CDR3 is made up of 17 amino acids. Germline CDR1 reads MNHEY; CDR2 reads SMNVEV (reference sequence). The origin of this receptor is a man between 40 and 70 years old with stage II lung adenocarcinoma. Source: PBMCs, taken before any cancer treatment. The V gene is TRBV27, the J gene TRBJ2-2; 10 bases line up with TRBD1. Here the CDR3 reads CASYLRGQGPRAGELFF. As DNA, the CDR3 is TGTGCCAGCTATCTAAGGGGACAGGGGCCTCGGGCCGGGGAGCTGTTTTTT.